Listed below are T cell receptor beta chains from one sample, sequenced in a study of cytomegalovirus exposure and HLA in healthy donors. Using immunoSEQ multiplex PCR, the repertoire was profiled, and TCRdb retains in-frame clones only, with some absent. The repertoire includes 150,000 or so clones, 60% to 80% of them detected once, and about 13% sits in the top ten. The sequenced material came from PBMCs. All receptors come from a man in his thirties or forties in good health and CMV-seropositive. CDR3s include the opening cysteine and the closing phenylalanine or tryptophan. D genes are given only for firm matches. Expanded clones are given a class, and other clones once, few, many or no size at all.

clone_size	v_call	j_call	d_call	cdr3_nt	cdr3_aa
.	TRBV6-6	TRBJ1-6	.	TGTGCCAGCCAAGCAGGGGCTCCGCTGGGGTCACCCCTCCACTTT	CASQAGAPLGSPLHF
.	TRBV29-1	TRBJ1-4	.	TGCAGCGTTGGTATGGCAGATCCAACTAATGAAAAACTGTTTTTT	CSVGMADPTNEKLFF
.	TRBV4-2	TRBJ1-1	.	TGTGCCAGCAGCCAAGATACAGGGACCTCTGAAGCTTTCTTT	CASSQDTGTSEAFF
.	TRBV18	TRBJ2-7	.	TGTGCCAGCTCAAGAGCAGGGGGGACCTACGAGCAGTACTTC	CASSRAGGTYEQYF
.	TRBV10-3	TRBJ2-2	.	TGTGCCATCAACAGGGCGGGCAGCGGGGAGCTGTTTTTT	CAINRAGSGELFF
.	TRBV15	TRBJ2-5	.	TGTGCCACCAGCAGAAGGGAGTCGTGGACCCAGTACTTC	CATSRRESWTQYF
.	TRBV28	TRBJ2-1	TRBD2	TGTGCCAGCAGTTTTTCTAGCGGGAGCGGGGGTGAGCAGTTCTTC	CASSFSSGSGGEQFF
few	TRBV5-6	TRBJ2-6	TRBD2	TGTGCCAGCAGCTTGATGCGGGGGGCGCGAACCGGGGCCAACGTCCTGACTTTC	CASSLMRGARTGANVLTF
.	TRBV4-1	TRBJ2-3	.	TGCGCCAGCAGCCCGGGGTCGTCCAGCACAGATACGCAGTATTTT	CASSPGSSSTDTQYF
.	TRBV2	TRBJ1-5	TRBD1	TGTGCCAGCAGTGAGGACAGGGGGCTGGGGCAGCCCCAGCATTTT	CASSEDRGLGQPQHF
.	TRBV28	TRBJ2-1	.	TGTGCCAGCAGGCCGAGCTCCTACAATGAGCAGTTCTTC	CASRPSSYNEQFF
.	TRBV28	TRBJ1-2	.	TGTGCCACCGATAATTTGAAGGGGTGGGCTGGCTACACCTTC	CATDNLKGWAGYTF
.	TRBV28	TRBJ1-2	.	TGTGCCAGCAAGAGAGTCAACAGAGCAGACGGCTACACCTTC	CASKRVNRADGYTF
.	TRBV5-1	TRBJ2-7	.	TGCGCCAGCAGCTATGCAGGGTACGAGCAGTACTTC	CASSYAGYEQYF
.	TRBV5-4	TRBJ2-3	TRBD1	TGTGCCAGCAGCTTGGGAACAGGTGACAGGGGCGATACGCAGTATTTT	CASSLGTGDRGDTQYF
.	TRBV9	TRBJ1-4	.	TGTGCCAGCAGCGCAACAGTACTTGCAACTAATGAAAAACTGTTTTTT	CASSATVLATNEKLFF
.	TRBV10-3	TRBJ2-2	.	TGTGCCATCAGTGAACCCGGCCGCAAGGGTGCGGGCGGGGAGCTGTTTTTT	CAISEPGRKGAGGELFF
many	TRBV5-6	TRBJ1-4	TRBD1	TGTGCCAGCAGCTTGCGACAGGGAGGCTCTAATGAAAAACTGTTTTTT	CASSLRQGGSNEKLFF
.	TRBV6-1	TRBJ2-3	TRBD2	TGTGCCAGCAGTGAACTAGCGGGAGCAGATACGCAGTATTTT	CASSELAGADTQYF
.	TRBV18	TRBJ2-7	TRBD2	TGTGCCAGCTCACTTCTCCCCGGACTAGCTGACGAGCAGTACTTC	CASSLLPGLADEQYF
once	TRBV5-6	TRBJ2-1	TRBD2	TGTGCCAGCAGCAAAATTTCTAGCGGGGCTTACAATGAGCAGTTCTTC	CASSKISSGAYNEQFF
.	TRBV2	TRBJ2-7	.	TGTGCCAGCAGTGAAGGCGTTGGCAGGGGGGACTACGAGCAGTACTTC	CASSEGVGRGDYEQYF
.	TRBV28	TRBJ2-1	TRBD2	TGTGCCAGCAGTTTACTAGCGGGAGGGGGTGAGCAGTTCTTC	CASSLLAGGGEQFF
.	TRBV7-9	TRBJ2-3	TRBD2	TGTGCCAGCAGCTTGACAGCGGGGGCGTCTCGGACAGATACGCAGTATTTT	CASSLTAGASRTDTQYF
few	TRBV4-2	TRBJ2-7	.	TGTGCCAGCAGCCAAGATGCCAGGGGCCCGGGTCTAATGAACTTC	CASSQDARGPGLMNF
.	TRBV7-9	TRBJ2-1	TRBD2	TGTGCCAGCAGCTTTCAAGGGACTAGCGGGAGAGCCCACAATGAGCAGTTCTTC	CASSFQGTSGRAHNEQFF